This T cell receptor beta chain was sequenced in a study of blood T cell repertoires in COVID-19. Study overall: Specimens from acute and convalescent COVID-19 originated in the United States, Italy and Spain. T cells, B-cell-depleted T cells, or PBMCs provided the cDNA or gDNA that served as material.

This CDR3 region has 13 residues. Germline CDR1 is SEHNR and CDR2 is FQNEAQ (reference sequence). V lost 5 bases, J lost 9 bases, and 6 bases stayed unmatched. Under the authors' procedure: The authors estimated nucleated cell counts from reference gene primer amplification. Repertoires were generated with immunoSEQ multiplex PCR, while TCRdb's copy carries only in-frame clones and drops some. V and J calls and clone size come straight from that table; D and trimming were deduced from the DNA. The data contain 90,000 to 130,000 clones, more than 75% of them singletons. This receptor was taken from a man aged 40-49 years with acute or convalescent COVID-19. Sample: peripheral blood. The genes are TRBV7-9 and TRBJ2-2; TRBD1 matches at 7 bases. CDR3 loop: CASSVTGWWELFF. For the CDR3, the DNA is TGTGCCAGCAGCGTGACAGGGTGGTGGGAGCTGTTTTTT. The whole variable domain, filled in from reference TRBV7-9 and TRBJ2-2, reads DTGVSQNPRHKITKRGQNVTFRCDPISEHNRLYWYRQTLGQGPEFLTYFQNEAQLEKSRLLSDRFSAERPKGSFSTLEIQRTEQGDSAMYLCASSVTGWWELFFGEGSRLTVL.